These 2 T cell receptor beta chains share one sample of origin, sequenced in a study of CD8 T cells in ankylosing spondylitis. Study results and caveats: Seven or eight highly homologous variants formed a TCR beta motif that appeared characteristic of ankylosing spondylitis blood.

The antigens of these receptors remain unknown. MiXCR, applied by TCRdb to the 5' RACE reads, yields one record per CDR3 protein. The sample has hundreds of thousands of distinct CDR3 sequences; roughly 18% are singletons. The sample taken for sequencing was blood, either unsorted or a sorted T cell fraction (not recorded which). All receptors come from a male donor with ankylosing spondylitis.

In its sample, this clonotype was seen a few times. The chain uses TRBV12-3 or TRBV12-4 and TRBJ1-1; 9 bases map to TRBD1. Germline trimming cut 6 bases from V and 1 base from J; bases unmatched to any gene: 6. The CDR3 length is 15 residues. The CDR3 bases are TGTGCCAGCAGCGTACAGGGGGCGGGGAACACTGAAGCTTTCTTT. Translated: CASSVQGAGNTEAFF.

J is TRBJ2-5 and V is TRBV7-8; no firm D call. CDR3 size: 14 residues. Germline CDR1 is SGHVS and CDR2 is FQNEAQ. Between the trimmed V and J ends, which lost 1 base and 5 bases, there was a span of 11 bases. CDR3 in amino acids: CASSLVWEEETQYF. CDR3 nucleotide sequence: TGTGCCAGCAGCTTAGTTTGGGAAGAGGAGACCCAGTACTTC.